Listed below are T cell receptor beta chains from one sample, sequenced in a study of cytomegalovirus exposure and HLA in healthy donors. This table comes from immunoSEQ multiplex PCR, and its TCRdb copy is limited to in-frame clones, with some not included. Recorded for this sample: 130,000 or so clones. The specimen sequenced was PBMCs. All receptors derive from a woman aged 18-29 years in good health and CMV-seronegative. CDR3s include the opening cysteine and the closing phenylalanine or tryptophan. Each record gives: D gene, J gene, V gene, CDR3 protein, CDR3 DNA. The D gene is left open where the match is weak.

D: TRBD2
J: TRBJ2-7
V: TRBV7-9
CDR3: CASSPPAGGSYEQYF
DNA: TGTGCCAGCAGCCCTCCCGCGGGGGGCTCCTACGAGCAGTACTTC

D: -
J: TRBJ1-1
V: TRBV30
CDR3: CAWSYQGTGEAFF
DNA: TGTGCCTGGAGTTATCAGGGAACGGGTGAAGCTTTCTTT

D: -
J: TRBJ2-2
V: TRBV18
CDR3: CASSPPSRGELFF
DNA: TGTGCCAGCTCACCCCCTAGCCGCGGGGAGCTGTTTTTT

D: -
J: TRBJ2-3
V: TRBV6-5
CDR3: CASSYGGRTQQGTQYF
DNA: TGTGCCAGCAGTTACGGGGGGAGGACTCAGCAGGGTACGCAGTATTTT

D: -
J: TRBJ1-3
V: TRBV5-1
CDR3: CASSLDVLMSSGNTIYF
DNA: TGCGCCAGCAGCTTGGATGTCTTGATGAGCTCTGGAAACACCATATATTTT

D: TRBD1
J: TRBJ2-1
V: TRBV7-6
CDR3: CASSLDRGYNEQFF
DNA: TGTGCCAGCAGCTTGGACAGGGGTTACAATGAGCAGTTCTTC

D: -
J: TRBJ2-7
V: TRBV4-1
CDR3: CASSRELVSEQYF
DNA: TGCGCCAGCAGCCGAGAGCTTGTTAGCGAGCAGTACTTC

D: TRBD1
J: TRBJ2-5
V: TRBV10-3
CDR3: CAISEPDRGNLQETQYF
DNA: TGTGCCATCAGTGAACCCGACAGGGGGAACCTTCAAGAGACCCAGTACTTC

D: TRBD1
J: TRBJ1-2
V: TRBV10-3
CDR3: CAITPGQDLGYTF
DNA: TGTGCCATCACCCCGGGACAGGATCTAGGCTACACCTTC

D: -
J: TRBJ2-5
V: TRBV12-5
CDR3: CASGSPNPRVGTQYF
DNA: TGTGCTAGTGGTTCACCCAACCCTCGGGTAGGGACCCAGTACTTC

D: -
J: TRBJ1-4
V: TRBV4-1
CDR3: CASSQEANRVEKLFF
DNA: TGCGCCAGCAGCCAAGAGGCAAACCGGGTGGAAAAACTGTTTTTT

D: TRBD1
J: TRBJ1-1
V: TRBV10-3
CDR3: CAISDSEGALNTEAFF
DNA: TGTGCCATCAGTGACTCCGAGGGGGCATTGAACACTGAAGCTTTCTTT

D: -
J: TRBJ2-3
V: TRBV5-4
CDR3: CASSLVATDTQYF
DNA: TGTGCCAGCAGCTTGGTAGCCACAGATACGCAGTATTTT

D: TRBD1
J: TRBJ2-1
V: TRBV7-9
CDR3: CASDQLEGAESEQFF
DNA: TGTGCCAGCGACCAGTTAGAGGGGGCGGAGAGTGAGCAGTTCTTC

D: TRBD1
J: TRBJ1-2
V: TRBV5-1
CDR3: CASSFGQGLDGYTF
DNA: TGCGCCAGCAGCTTTGGACAGGGGCTAGATGGCTACACCTTC

D: -
J: TRBJ2-3
V: TRBV28
CDR3: CASSTTSSTDTQYF
DNA: TGTGCCAGCAGTACCACCAGTAGCACAGATACGCAGTATTTT

D: -
J: TRBJ2-5
V: TRBV28
CDR3: CASSFNARIQETQYF
DNA: TGTGCCAGCAGTTTTAATGCTAGAATACAAGAGACCCAGTACTTC

D: TRBD2
J: TRBJ2-7
V: TRBV6-1
CDR3: CASSDRGRVISSYEQYF
DNA: TGTGCCAGCAGTGATCGGGGGAGGGTTATTAGCTCCTACGAGCAGTACTTC

D: -
J: TRBJ1-1
V: TRBV7-9
CDR3: CASSDRSMNTEAFF
DNA: TGTGCCAGCAGCGACAGGAGCATGAACACTGAAGCTTTCTTT

D: -
J: TRBJ1-1
V: TRBV5-1
CDR3: CASSLPLGGATGEAFF
DNA: TGCGCCAGCAGCTTGCCCCTGGGCGGGGCAACTGGTGAAGCTTTCTTT

D: -
J: TRBJ2-5
V: TRBV7-9
CDR3: CASSLEQTWETQYF
DNA: TGTGCCAGCAGCTTAGAGCAAACGTGGGAGACCCAGTACTTC

D: TRBD2
J: TRBJ2-7
V: TRBV7-2
CDR3: CASSLSGTSGTPYEQYF
DNA: TGTGCCAGCAGCCTCTCCGGGACTAGCGGGACCCCCTACGAGCAGTACTTC

D: TRBD1
J: TRBJ1-2
V: TRBV7-2
CDR3: CASSLNGGQDYGYTF
DNA: TGTGCCAGCAGCTTAAACGGAGGACAGGACTATGGCTACACCTTC

D: -
J: TRBJ1-4
V: TRBV10-3
CDR3: CAISESLVNEKLFF
DNA: TGTGCCATCAGTGAGAGCCTCGTTAATGAAAAACTGTTTTTT

D: TRBD2
J: TRBJ2-1
V: TRBV4-1
CDR3: CASSQTTSGLSSYNEQFF
DNA: TGCGCCAGCAGCCAAACAACTTCGGGACTAAGCTCCTACAATGAGCAGTTCTTC

D: TRBD1
J: TRBJ1-1
V: TRBV5-4
CDR3: CASSSTQGANTEAFF
DNA: TGTGCCAGCAGCTCAACACAGGGGGCGAACACTGAAGCTTTCTTT

D: TRBD1
J: TRBJ1-2
V: TRBV7-6
CDR3: CASSLGQGDGYTF
DNA: TGTGCCAGCAGCCTGGGACAGGGGGATGGCTACACCTTC

D: -
J: TRBJ1-1
V: TRBV5-5
CDR3: CASSLGPLNTEAFF
DNA: TGTGCCAGCAGCTTGGGGCCACTGAACACTGAAGCTTTCTTT

D: -
J: TRBJ1-1
V: TRBV5-5
CDR3: CASIFGTLNTEAFF
DNA: TGTGCCAGCATCTTCGGGACACTGAACACTGAAGCTTTCTTT

D: -
J: TRBJ2-7
V: TRBV4-2
CDR3: CASSQVEGVEQYF
DNA: TGTGCCAGCAGCCAAGTGGAGGGTGTCGAGCAGTACTTC

D: -
J: TRBJ1-2
V: TRBV7-9
CDR3: CASSPDSTAGYTF
DNA: TGTGCCAGCAGCCCCGACAGTACGGCTGGCTACACCTTC

D: -
J: TRBJ1-2
V: TRBV30
CDR3: CAWIRNYGYTF
DNA: TGTGCCTGGATCCGGAACTATGGCTACACCTTC

D: -
J: TRBJ2-5
V: TRBV6-6
CDR3: CASSYSRRGGRETQYF
DNA: TGTGCCAGCAGTTACTCCCGGAGAGGGGGTCGTGAGACCCAGTACTTC

D: TRBD1
J: TRBJ1-6
V: TRBV5-6
CDR3: CASAIGTGAVDSPLHF
DNA: TGTGCCAGCGCCATCGGGACAGGGGCCGTCGATTCACCCCTCCACTTT

D: -
J: TRBJ1-2
V: TRBV27
CDR3: CASSFNPLDRRANYGYTF
DNA: TGTGCCAGCAGTTTTAATCCCCTAGACAGAAGAGCTAACTATGGCTACACCTTC

D: TRBD2
J: TRBJ2-1
V: TRBV4-2
CDR3: CASSQEAPPGLAGGPMNEQFF
DNA: TGTGCCAGCAGCCAAGAAGCACCGCCGGGACTAGCGGGAGGGCCAATGAATGAGCAGTTCTTC

D: -
J: TRBJ1-5
V: TRBV2
CDR3: CASSGTGNQPQHF
DNA: TGTGCCAGCAGTGGAACAGGTAATCAGCCCCAGCATTTT

D: TRBD1
J: TRBJ2-7
V: TRBV27
CDR3: CATATGGRDEQYF
DNA: TGTGCCACCGCCACAGGGGGCAGGGACGAGCAGTACTTC

D: TRBD1
J: TRBJ1-5
V: TRBV18
CDR3: CASTTGQQPQHF
DNA: TGTGCCAGCACGACAGGGCAACAGCCCCAGCATTTT

D: -
J: TRBJ1-1
V: TRBV12-5
CDR3: CASGPGAGLVYTEAFF
DNA: TGTGCTAGTGGTCCCGGCGCAGGGCTTGTTTACACTGAAGCTTTCTTT

D: -
J: TRBJ1-1
V: TRBV5-4
CDR3: CASSLEGRGTEAFF
DNA: TGTGCCAGCAGCTTGGAGGGCAGGGGCACTGAAGCTTTCTTT

D: -
J: TRBJ1-2
V: TRBV19
CDR3: CASSYGQTPGYGYTF
DNA: TGTGCCAGTAGCTACGGACAGACCCCAGGGTATGGCTACACCTTC

D: TRBD1
J: TRBJ2-6
V: TRBV5-6
CDR3: CASSLGTGVPGANVLTF
DNA: TGTGCCAGCAGCTTGGGGACAGGGGTTCCTGGGGCCAACGTCCTGACTTTC

D: TRBD1
J: TRBJ2-3
V: TRBV6-4
CDR3: CASSVGTGSTDTQYF
DNA: TGTGCCAGCAGTGTGGGGACAGGGAGTACAGATACGCAGTATTTT

D: TRBD2
J: TRBJ2-1
V: TRBV2
CDR3: CASSVGTSANNEQFF
DNA: TGTGCCAGCAGTGTTGGGACTAGCGCTAACAATGAGCAGTTCTTC

D: TRBD1
J: TRBJ1-6
V: TRBV4-2
CDR3: CASSQDGGQGRWNSPLHF
DNA: TGTGCCAGCAGCCAAGATGGGGGACAGGGGAGGTGGAATTCACCCCTCCACTTT

D: -
J: TRBJ1-1
V: TRBV6-6
CDR3: CASSYSIGGTEAFF
DNA: TGTGCCAGCAGTTACTCAATCGGGGGCACTGAAGCTTTCTTT

D: TRBD2
J: TRBJ2-1
V: TRBV9
CDR3: CASSKRAGASYNEQFF
DNA: TGTGCCAGCAGCAAGAGGGCGGGAGCATCCTACAATGAGCAGTTCTTC

D: TRBD1
J: TRBJ2-1
V: TRBV19
CDR3: CASSIAGTGGNEQFF
DNA: TGTGCCAGTAGTATCGCCGGGACAGGGGGCAATGAGCAGTTCTTC

D: TRBD1
J: TRBJ2-3
V: TRBV5-5
CDR3: CASSLAPAGGMGDTQYF
DNA: TGTGCCAGCAGCTTGGCCCCGGCAGGGGGCATGGGGGATACGCAGTATTTT

D: -
J: TRBJ1-4
V: TRBV30
CDR3: CAWDSINEKLFF
DNA: TGTGCCTGGGACAGTATTAATGAAAAACTGTTTTTT

D: TRBD1
J: TRBJ1-1
V: TRBV7-6
CDR3: CASSSRQGANTEAFF
DNA: TGTGCCAGCAGCTCAAGACAGGGGGCGAACACTGAAGCTTTCTTT

D: -
J: TRBJ1-6
V: TRBV6-5
CDR3: CASSYSGDNSPLHF
DNA: TGTGCCAGCAGTTACTCAGGGGATAATTCACCCCTCCACTTT

D: TRBD1
J: TRBJ1-4
V: TRBV5-1
CDR3: CASSLDRQGPNEKLFF
DNA: TGCGCCAGCAGCTTGGACAGACAGGGGCCCAATGAAAAACTGTTTTTT

D: -
J: TRBJ2-1
V: TRBV6-5
CDR3: CASSYITGVGEQFF
DNA: TGTGCCAGCAGTTACATAACGGGGGTGGGTGAGCAGTTCTTC

D: -
J: TRBJ1-2
V: TRBV28
CDR3: CASSFGSGTTNYGYTF
DNA: TGTGCCAGCAGTTTCGGGTCCGGGACAACGAACTATGGCTACACCTTC

D: -
J: TRBJ2-5
V: TRBV5-1
CDR3: CASSYLGGGQETQYF
DNA: TGCGCCAGCAGCTACTTGGGGGGTGGCCAAGAGACCCAGTACTTC

D: -
J: TRBJ2-1
V: TRBV4-1
CDR3: CASSQVPDLEQFF
DNA: TGCGCCAGCAGCCAAGTCCCAGATCTTGAGCAGTTCTTC

D: -
J: TRBJ1-2
V: TRBV19
CDR3: CASSIVQGTRIYGYTF
DNA: TGTGCCAGTAGTATAGTACAGGGCACACGAATTTATGGCTACACCTTC